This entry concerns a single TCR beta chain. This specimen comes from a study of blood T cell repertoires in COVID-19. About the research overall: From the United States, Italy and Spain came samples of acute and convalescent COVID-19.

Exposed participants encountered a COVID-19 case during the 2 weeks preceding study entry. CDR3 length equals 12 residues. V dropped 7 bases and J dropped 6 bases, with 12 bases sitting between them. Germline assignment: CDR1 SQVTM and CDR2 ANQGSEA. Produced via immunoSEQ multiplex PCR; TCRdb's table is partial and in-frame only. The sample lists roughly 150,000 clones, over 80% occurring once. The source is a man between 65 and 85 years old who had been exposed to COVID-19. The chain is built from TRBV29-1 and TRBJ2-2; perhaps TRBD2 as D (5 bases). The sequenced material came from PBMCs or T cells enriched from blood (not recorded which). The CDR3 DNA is TGCAGCGCCCGGGAAGCAGCCGGGGAGCTGTTTTTT. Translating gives CSAREAAGELFF.